This paragraph covers one T cell receptor beta chain sequence. The sample comes from a study of blood T cell repertoires in COVID-19. CDR1 is SGHTA and CDR2 is FQGNSA in the germline V gene. With 5 bases clipped from V and 4 bases from J, the junction kept 11 bases outside the gene matches. The CDR3 consists of 15 residues. Profiled with immunoSEQ multiplex PCR; TCRdb holds only in-frame clones, not every one. In the table there are just under 80,000 clones, 80% to 90% of which are singletons. This TCR came from a human donor in a cohort sampled during active COVID-19. The sequencing input was peripheral blood. V is TRBV7-2 and J is TRBJ2-7, with 7 bases identical to TRBD2. Written as DNA, the CDR3 is TGTGCCAGCAGCCCCCGTCGCGGGAGCAGGTACGAGCAGTACTTC. Translating it yields CASSPRRGSRYEQYF. Together with reference TRBV7-2 and TRBJ2-7, the CDR3 gives the full variable domain: GAGVSQSPSNKVTEKGKDVELRCDPISGHTALYWYRQSLGQGLEFLIYFQGNSAPDKSGLPSDRFSAERTGGSVSTLTIQRTQQEDSAVYLCASSPRRGSRYEQYFGPGTRLTVT.